A selection of T cell receptor beta chains follows, all from one sample in a study of response to subunit inactivated influenza vaccine. MiXCR, run by TCRdb on the RT-PCR reads, gives a single entry per CDR3 protein. The sample lists around 710,000 distinct CDR3 sequences; 11% to 15% were seen once. This sample comprised PBMCs from blood, obtained less than 15 days before vaccination. These TCRs come from a man between 45 and 60 years old who received an inactivated influenza vaccine. Each CDR3 is given with its conserved first and last residue. The D gene is left open where the match is weak. Only part of the rows carry a size: once, few, many, or a class if the clone is expanded.

size	V	D	J	DNA	CDR3
many	TRBV5-1	TRBD2	TRBJ2-5	TGCGCCAGCAGAATGAGCGGGAGGGGAGAGACCCAGTACTTC	CASRMSGRGETQYF
NA	TRBV7-2	NA	TRBJ2-5	TGTGCCAGCAGCTTAAGAGGGGGATCAAGGGAGACCCAGTACTTC	CASSLRGGSRETQYF
few	TRBV9	NA	TRBJ2-3	TGTGCCAGCAGCGTAGATATCTCCCGGGCCAGAAATACGCAGTATTTT	CASSVDISRARNTQYF
few	TRBV7-9	NA	TRBJ2-1	TGTGCCAGCAGCTTGTCATCCGGGACTGGGGGCGATGAGCAGTTCTTC	CASSLSSGTGGDEQFF
NA	TRBV12-3/TRBV12-4	NA	TRBJ2-1	TGTGCCAGCAGGGGGACTTCCAATGAGCAGTTCTTC	CASRGTSNEQFF
NA	TRBV19	NA	TRBJ2-5	TGTGCCAGTAGTATAACCGGGACGGAAGAGACCCAGTACTTC	CASSITGTEETQYF
many	TRBV10-3	NA	TRBJ1-4	TGTGCCACTGGACAGTCTAATGAAAAACTGTTTTTT	CATGQSNEKLFF
NA	TRBV7-2	TRBD2	TRBJ2-3	TGTGCCAGCAGCCCGACTAGCGGGGGGGATACGCAGTATTTT	CASSPTSGGDTQYF
NA	TRBV10-3	NA	TRBJ2-5	TGTGCCATCAGTGAAGGGCTGGGGTCGGAGACCCAGTACTTC	CAISEGLGSETQYF
NA	TRBV4-2	NA	TRBJ1-6	TGTGCCAGCAGCCAATGGGAGGGAGGGGGTTCACCCCTCCACTTT	CASSQWEGGGSPLHF
NA	TRBV20-1	TRBD2	TRBJ2-5	TGCTGTGCTAAGCTAGCGGGGGGGCTTGAGACCCAGTACTTC	CCAKLAGGLETQYF
many	TRBV18	NA	TRBJ2-1	TGTGCCAGCTCACCCCGGGGGCCCTACAATGAGCAGTTCTTC	CASSPRGPYNEQFF
NA	TRBV29-1	NA	TRBJ1-2	TGCAGCGTTGAAACCGCCGATCTCTATGGCTACACCTTC	CSVETADLYGYTF
NA	TRBV7-2	NA	TRBJ2-5	TGTGCCAGCAGCTTCCAGGCGGCTACGGAGACCCAGTACTTC	CASSFQAATETQYF
many	TRBV6-2/TRBV6-3	TRBD2	TRBJ2-1	TGTGCCAGCAGTTACAGCGGGAGGGCCCTTAATGAGCAGTTCTTC	CASSYSGRALNEQFF
few	TRBV5-1	NA	TRBJ1-1	TGCGCCAGCAGCTGGGGCGCCACTGAAGCTTTCTTT	CASSWGATEAFF
NA	TRBV2	NA	TRBJ2-5	TGTGCCAGCAGTGAATTGCAGTACCAAGAGACCCAGTACTTC	CASSELQYQETQYF
many	TRBV20-1	NA	TRBJ2-5	TGCAGTGCTAGCGAGGGGGGACAAGAGACCCAGTACTTC	CSASEGGQETQYF
many	TRBV5-1	TRBD1	TRBJ2-2	TGCGCCAGCAGCCCGAATCCCGGGACAGGGGCGACTGGGGAGCTGTTTTTT	CASSPNPGTGATGELFF
NA	TRBV7-2	NA	TRBJ2-5	TGTGCCAGCAGCTTAGCGGGCCCAGGGGCGTATGAGACCCAGTACTTC	CASSLAGPGAYETQYF
many	TRBV29-1	NA	TRBJ2-3	TGCAGCGGCTGCAGCGGGAGCACAGATACGCAGTATTTT	CSGCSGSTDTQYF
NA	TRBV20-1	NA	TRBJ2-5	TGCAGTGCTAGAGACGGCAGGGGGGCAGAGACCCAGTACTTC	CSARDGRGAETQYF
many	TRBV12-3/TRBV12-4	NA	TRBJ2-3	TGTGCCAGCAGTTTAGCTACCCCCACAGATACGCAGTATTTT	CASSLATPTDTQYF
NA	TRBV9	TRBD2	TRBJ2-4	TGTGCCAGCAGCGTCGGGGGGAGGGAGAACATTCAGTACTTC	CASSVGGRENIQYF
few	TRBV18	NA	TRBJ2-1	TGTGCCAGCTCACCGGACAGTAGAATCAATGAGCAGTTCTTC	CASSPDSRINEQFF
NA	TRBV28	TRBD2	TRBJ2-6	TGTGCCAGCAGTTCCTCCGGGACTAGGGGGGCCAACGTCCTGACTTTC	CASSSSGTRGANVLTF
few	TRBV3-1	NA	TRBJ1-1	TGTGCCAGCAGCCAGCTTGGATCGAACACTGAAGCTTTCTTT	CASSQLGSNTEAFF
few	TRBV5-1	TRBD2	TRBJ2-3	TGCGCCAGCAGCTACCCCCGACTAGCGGGGTTCACAGATACGCAGTATTTT	CASSYPRLAGFTDTQYF
many	TRBV11-1	NA	TRBJ1-1	TGTGCCAGCAGCTTACCTCCGTGGCAGGGAAAAGCGAACACTGAAGCTTTCTTT	CASSLPPWQGKANTEAFF
NA	TRBV5-1	NA	TRBJ1-1	TGCGCCAGCAGCTCAATCACTGAAGCTTACTTT	CASSSITEAYF
few	TRBV6-1	NA	TRBJ1-3	TGTGCCAGCAGTGAAGGAAGCCTCCGGCTCTCTGGAAACACCATATATTTT	CASSEGSLRLSGNTIYF
NA	TRBV11-2	TRBD1	TRBJ2-5	TGTGCCAGCAGCTTGGTTCCCGACAGGGACCAAGAGACCCAGTACTTC	CASSLVPDRDQETQYF
few	TRBV7-2	NA	TRBJ2-7	TGTGCCAGCAGCACTACTAGCTTCTACGAGCAGTACTTC	CASSTTSFYEQYF
many	TRBV14	TRBD2	TRBJ2-1	TGTGCCAGCAGACACTGGGTCGGGCTAGCGGGAGGAACAGATGAGCAGTTCTTC	CASRHWVGLAGGTDEQFF
many	TRBV7-2	TRBD1	TRBJ2-6	TGTGCCAGCAGCGAAAGACAGGGGCGCTCTGGGGCCAACGTCCTGACTTTC	CASSERQGRSGANVLTF
few	TRBV28	TRBD1	TRBJ2-7	TGTGCCAGCAGTTTAACCGGACAGGGGAAGCAGTACTTC	CASSLTGQGKQYF
NA	TRBV28	TRBD2	TRBJ2-1	TGTGCCAGCAGTTCACTAGCGGGAGCCTACAATGAGCATTTCTTC	CASSSLAGAYNEHFF
NA	TRBV6-1	TRBD1	TRBJ1-1	TGTGCCAGCAGTCGAGGACAGGGGGCGTTTGCTGAAGCTTTCTTT	CASSRGQGAFAEAFF
many	TRBV10-3	NA	TRBJ2-2	TGTGCCATCAGTGATGGTGGGGGTAACACCGGGGAGCTGTTTTTT	CAISDGGGNTGELFF
many	TRBV20-1	TRBD2	TRBJ2-7	TGCAGTGCGCAAGGACTAGCGGCATACGAGCAGTACTTC	CSAQGLAAYEQYF
NA	TRBV15	NA	TRBJ1-2	TGTGCCACCAGTGGAGACAGAAACTATGGCTACACCTTC	CATSGDRNYGYTF
NA	TRBV28	TRBD1	TRBJ2-3	TGTGCCAGCAGACCTCCGGGACAGGGACTAACAGATACGCAGTATTTT	CASRPPGQGLTDTQYF
NA	TRBV29-1	TRBD2	TRBJ2-3	TGCAGCGTCGCGGGGGGGACAATCATCTCTAGCACAGATACGCAGTATTTT	CSVAGGTIISSTDTQYF
few	TRBV27	TRBD1	TRBJ2-6	TGTGCCAGCAGTTGGATTCCGGGACAGGGGGGCTCTGGGGCCAACGTCCTGACTTTC	CASSWIPGQGGSGANVLTF
few	TRBV20-1	TRBD2	TRBJ2-3	TGCAGTGCGCCCCGGGGGGGCGGCACAGATACGCAGTATTTT	CSAPRGGGTDTQYF
few	TRBV27	NA	TRBJ2-3	TGTGCCAGCAGTTTAGGAGGGGCCCCCCTCACAGATACGCAGTATTTT	CASSLGGAPLTDTQYF
few	TRBV6-1	NA	TRBJ2-2	TGTGCCAGCAGTGCCTACCATAGGGGTTACACCGGGGAGCTGTTTTTT	CASSAYHRGYTGELFF
many	TRBV7-3	NA	TRBJ2-3	TGTGCCAGCAGCTTAAAACGGGGAGATACGCAGTATTTT	CASSLKRGDTQYF
few	TRBV20-1	TRBD1	TRBJ2-7	TGCAGTGCTAGAGATACAGGGGAGTTCTACGAGCAGTACTTC	CSARDTGEFYEQYF
NA	TRBV24-1	TRBD2	TRBJ2-3	TGTGCCACCAGTGATTTGCAAACTCTAGCGGACACAACAGATACGCAGTATTTT	CATSDLQTLADTTDTQYF
NA	TRBV28	TRBD1	TRBJ2-7	TGTGCCAGCAGTCAGCCGGGACAGGGTACTCGGGAGCAGTACTTC	CASSQPGQGTREQYF
few	TRBV15	TRBD1	TRBJ1-1	TGTGCCACCAGCAGAGAAAGGGCAGGGGGCGAGGTGGCTTTCTTT	CATSRERAGGEVAFF
many	TRBV5-6	NA	TRBJ1-1	TGTGCCAGCAGGACCCGGGCCTCTGAAGCTTTCTTT	CASRTRASEAFF
few	TRBV7-2	NA	TRBJ2-5	TGTGCCAGCAGCTTAGTTGACGGTCCTTCCCTCCAAGAGACCCAGTACTTC	CASSLVDGPSLQETQYF
NA	TRBV4-3	NA	TRBJ2-5	TGCGCCAGCAGCCAAGATGGGGGAGAGACCCAGTACTTC	CASSQDGGETQYF